Shown below are 15 T cell receptor beta chains from a single sample sequenced in a study of shared clonotypes between healthy human individuals. Data came from immunoSEQ multiplex PCR; TCRdb stores just in-frame clones and leaves some out. The table records hundreds of thousands of clones, less than 80% of them present only once. Sequencing was done on a sample of memory CD4+ T cells sorted from blood. Subset indicated: CD45RA-negative fraction. These receptor sequences come from a woman aged 25 to 39 in good health.

The rearrangement uses TRBV9 and TRBJ2-1, with TRBD2 matching over 11 bases. This CDR3 contains 17 residues. Losses at the gene ends were 0 bases for V and 7 bases for J; bases not matched to a gene: 9. The germline V gene has CDR1 SGDLS and CDR2 YYNGEE. This CDR3 is CASSVEGTSGSKNEQFF. Written as DNA, the CDR3 is TGTGCCAGCAGCGTAGAAGGAACTAGCGGGAGCAAGAATGAGCAGTTCTTC.

Only one count was recorded for this clone. V gene TRBV10-3 combines with J gene TRBJ2-1; D may be TRBD2 (5 bases). The CDR3 has 13 amino acids. Germline V gene lookup returns CDR1 ENHRY and CDR2 SYGVKD. The V end was cut by 6 bases, the J end by 5 bases, with 11 bases between. The CDR3 DNA is TGTGCCATCAGGGCGACTATCGACAATGAGCAGTTCTTC. This gives the protein CAIRATIDNEQFF.

This clone turned up a few times. The V call is TRBV7-8, the J call TRBJ2-3, with 11 positions matching TRBD1. The germline V gene encodes CDR1 SGHVS and CDR2 FQNEAQ. This CDR3 region has 17 residues. Unmatched junction bases numbered 13, after V lost 5 bases and J lost 6 bases. Written as DNA, the CDR3 is TGTGCCAGCAGCCCCCCCCTCCGGGACAGGGGGTCGGATACGCAGTATTTT. Encoded protein: CASSPPLRDRGSDTQYF.

This chain connects TRBV5-1 to TRBJ1-1; D uncertain. V lost 6 bases and J lost 4, with 16 bases in between. This CDR3 is built from 14 residues. Germline assignment: CDR1 SGHRS and CDR2 YFSETQ. CDR3 DNA sequence: TGCGCCAGCAATCCCTTCCGGGGAGGCACTGAAGCTTTCTTT. Translating it yields CASNPFRGGTEAFF.

V usage is TRBV5-4 and J usage is TRBJ2-2; 7 positions agree with TRBD2. This CDR3 has 17 residues. The junction had 7 bases not matched to a gene; V was cut back by 2 bases and J by 0 bases. In germline, CDR1 is SGHNT, CDR2 YYREEE (reference sequence). The CDR3 spells CASSFKLAGTNTGELFF. In DNA form, the CDR3 reads TGTGCCAGCAGCTTCAAATTAGCGGGTACGAACACCGGGGAGCTGTTTTTT.

The chain is built from TRBV14 and TRBJ1-5, with D perhaps TRBD1 (5 bases). Germline V gene sequence: CDR1 SGHDN, CDR2 FVKESK. The CDR3 has 13 amino acids. Between the trimmed V and J ends, which lost 3 bases and 5 bases, there was a span of 8 bases. The CDR3 spells CASSHQGDQPQHF. The CDR3 DNA sequence: TGTGCCAGCAGCCACCAGGGAGATCAGCCCCAGCATTTT.

The rearrangement joins TRBV28 to TRBJ2-5; 9 bases line up with TRBD2. Germline V gene sequence: CDR1 MDHEN, CDR2 SYDVKM. This CDR3 comprises 15 residues. With 5 bases clipped from V and 7 bases from J, the junction kept 11 bases outside the gene matches. The CDR3 DNA reads TGTGCCAGCAGTCCCCGGGTAGCGGGAGCTGCGACCCAGTACTTC. Translating gives CASSPRVAGAATQYF.

The chain links TRBV21-1 to TRBJ1-4; the D call in the table, TRBD1, was not verified against the DNA. TRBV21-1 counts as a pseudogene. The length of the CDR3 is 15 residues. The CDR3 DNA reads TGTGCCACACCCCGTGGAGACAGGGTGAATGAAAAACTGTTTTTT. It is translated as CATPRGDRVNEKLFF.

The rearrangement joins TRBV30 to TRBJ2-5; 14 positions agree with TRBD2. The J call could be wrong; TRBJ2-7 is a better fit for the DNA end. Germline lookup yields CDR1 GTSNPN and CDR2 SVGIG (reference sequence). The CDR3 runs to 14 residues. This CDR3 reads CASSGTSGRYEQYF. The CDR3 DNA sequence: TGTGCCTCCTCCGGGACTAGCGGGAGATACGAGCAGTACTTC.

The chain employs TRBV2 and TRBJ2-3; no definite D call. V was shortened by 1 base and J by 0 bases, with 11 bases between the two germline ends. This CDR3 comprises 16 residues. The V gene's germline CDR1 is SNHLY and CDR2 FYNNEI. The CDR3 bases are TGTGCCAGCAGTGAAGGACGAGCGACTAGCACAGATACGCAGTATTTT. This codes for CASSEGRATSTDTQYF.

J is TRBJ2-2 and V is TRBV27; TRBD2 matches at 7 bases. CDR1 and CDR2 (germline): MNHEY, SMNVEV (reference sequence). The V and J ends lost 2 bases and 6 bases, in that order; junction bases with no gene match: 3. The CDR3 is 14 amino acids. In nucleotides, the CDR3 is TGTGCCAGCAGTTTACCGGGGGGTTCCGGGGAGCTGTTTTTT. It translates to CASSLPGGSGELFF.

The chain is built from TRBV28 and TRBJ2-4; unclear D gene. V lost 1 base and J 0 bases, leaving 19 bases between the germline ends. The CDR3 has 19 residues. The V gene's germline CDR1 is MDHEN and CDR2 SYDVKM. This CDR3 is CASSLSPRYPLLAKNIQYF. The DNA for the CDR3 is TGTGCCAGCAGTTTATCCCCCAGGTATCCTCTACTAGCCAAAAACATTCAGTACTTC.

V usage is TRBV4-2 and J usage is TRBJ2-1; D may be TRBD1 or TRBD2 (5 bases each). Looked up from germline, CDR1 is LGHNA and CDR2 is YNFKEQ. The CDR3 covers 17 residues. Trimming took off 0 bases at V and 4 bases at J, with 16 bases between the two ends. The CDR3 sequence: CASSQEGTGGSYNEQFF. CDR3 in DNA: TGTGCCAGCAGCCAAGAGGGGACGGGCGGAAGTTACAATGAGCAGTTCTTC.

The chain has TRBV19 and TRBJ2-2; D may be TRBD1 or TRBD2 (5 bases each). This CDR3 has 15 amino acids. The V end lost 7 bases, the J end lost 1 base, and 13 bases lay between the germline ends. The germline V gene encodes CDR1 LNHDA and CDR2 SQIVND (reference sequence). In DNA form, the CDR3 reads TGTGCCAGTAACCCCGGGACGGAGAACACCGGGGAGCTGTTTTTT. Its translation: CASNPGTENTGELFF. The whole variable domain, filled in from reference TRBV19 and TRBJ2-2, reads DGGITQSPKYLFRKEGQNVTLSCEQNLNHDAMYWYRQDPGQGLRLIYYSQIVNDFQKGDIAEGYSVSREKKESFPLTVTSAQKNPTAFYLCASNPGTENTGELFFGEGSRLTVL.

CDR3 sequence (DNA): TGTGCCAGCAGTTACGGCCCTAGCGGGACCTACGAGCAGTACTTC. It is translated as CASSYGPSGTYEQYF. This chain links TRBV6-5 with TRBJ2-7, with 9 positions matching TRBD2. Germline V gives CDR1 MNHEY, CDR2 SVGAGI. V lost 2 bases and J lost 2; bases outside the gene matches: 4. This CDR3 is built from 15 residues.